This T cell receptor (beta chain) appears in the sequencing data of a study of blood T cell repertoires in COVID-19. Across the whole study: The analysed material was cDNA or gDNA that came from T cells, B-cell-depleted T cells, or PBMCs.

CDR1 KGHSH and CDR2 LQKENI come from the germline V gene. The V end was cut by 3 bases, the J end by 2 bases, with 16 bases between. The CDR3 sequence is 16 residues long. Per the original data handling: Estimates of nucleated cell counts were drawn from the amplification of reference gene primers. The data were produced by immunoSEQ multiplex PCR, yet TCRdb's version contains in-frame clones alone and is incomplete. V, J and clone size are taken as reported in that table, and D and trimming were inferred from the DNA itself. The sample holds almost 55,000 clones; about nine tenths are singletons and the top ten take under 9%.

The sample taken for sequencing was peripheral blood. The source is a man in his forties or fifties with active COVID-19. V gene TRBV18 combines with J gene TRBJ1-2, with D possibly matching TRBD1 (5 bases). CDR3 protein: CASSPTLGAANYGYTF. DNA for the CDR3: TGTGCCAGCTCACCCACCTTAGGGGCAGCGAACTATGGCTACACCTTC.